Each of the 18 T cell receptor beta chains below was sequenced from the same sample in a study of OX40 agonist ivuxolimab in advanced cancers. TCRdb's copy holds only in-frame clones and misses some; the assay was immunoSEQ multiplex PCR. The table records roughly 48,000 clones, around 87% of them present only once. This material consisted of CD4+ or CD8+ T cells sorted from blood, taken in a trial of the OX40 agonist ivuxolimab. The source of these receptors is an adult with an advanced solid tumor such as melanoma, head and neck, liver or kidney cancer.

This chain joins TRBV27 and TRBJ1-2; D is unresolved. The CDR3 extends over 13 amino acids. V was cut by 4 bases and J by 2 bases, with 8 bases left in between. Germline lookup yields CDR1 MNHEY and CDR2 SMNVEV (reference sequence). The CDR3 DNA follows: TGTGCCAGCAGTTCACACGCGAACTATGGCTACACCTTC. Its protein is CASSSHANYGYTF.

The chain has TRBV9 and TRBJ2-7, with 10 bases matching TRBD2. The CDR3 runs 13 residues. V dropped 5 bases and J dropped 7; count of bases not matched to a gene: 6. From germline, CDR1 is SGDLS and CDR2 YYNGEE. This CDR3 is CASSASGGSEQYF. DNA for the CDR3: TGTGCCAGCAGTGCTAGCGGGGGTTCTGAGCAGTACTTC. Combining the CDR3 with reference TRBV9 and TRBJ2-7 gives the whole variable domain DSGVTQTPKHLITATGQRVTLRCSPRSGDLSVYWYQQSLDQGLQFLIQYYNGEERAKGNILERFSAQQFPDLHSELNLSSLELGDSALYFCASSASGGSEQYFGPGTRLTVT.

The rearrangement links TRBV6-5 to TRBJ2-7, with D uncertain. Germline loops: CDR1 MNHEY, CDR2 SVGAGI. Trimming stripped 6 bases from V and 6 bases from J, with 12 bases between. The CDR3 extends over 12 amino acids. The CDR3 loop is CASSPGPVEQYF. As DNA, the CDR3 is TGTGCCAGCAGCCCAGGACCGGTCGAGCAGTACTTC.

The CDR3 is CASSYASSYNEQFF. As DNA, the CDR3 is TGTGCCAGCTCATACGCTAGCTCCTACAATGAGCAGTTCTTC. The chain couples TRBV18 to TRBJ2-1, with unresolved D. Trimming cost V 5 bases and J 0 bases, with 8 bases left between them. This CDR3 is 14 amino acids long. CDR1 KGHSH and CDR2 LQKENI come from the germline V gene. The full variable domain, completed using reference TRBV18 and TRBJ2-1, is NAGVMQNPRHLVRRRGQEARLRCSPMKGHSHVYWYRQLPEEGLKFMVYLQKENIIDESGMPKERFSAEFPKEGPSILRIQQVVRGDSAAYFCASSYASSYNEQFFGPGTRLTVL.

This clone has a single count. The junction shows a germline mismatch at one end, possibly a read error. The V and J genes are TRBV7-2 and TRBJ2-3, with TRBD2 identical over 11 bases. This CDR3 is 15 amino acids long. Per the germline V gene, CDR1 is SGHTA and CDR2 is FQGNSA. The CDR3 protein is CASTLAGGVKDTQYF. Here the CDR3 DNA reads TGTGCCAGCACCTTAGCGGGAGGGGTGAAAGATACGCAGTATTTT.

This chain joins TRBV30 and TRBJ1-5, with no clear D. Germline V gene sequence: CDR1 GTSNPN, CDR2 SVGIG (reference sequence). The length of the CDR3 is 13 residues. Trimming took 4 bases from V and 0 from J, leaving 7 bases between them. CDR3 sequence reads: CAWNEVSNQPQHF. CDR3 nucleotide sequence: TGTGCCTGGAACGAAGTTAGCAATCAGCCCCAGCATTTT.

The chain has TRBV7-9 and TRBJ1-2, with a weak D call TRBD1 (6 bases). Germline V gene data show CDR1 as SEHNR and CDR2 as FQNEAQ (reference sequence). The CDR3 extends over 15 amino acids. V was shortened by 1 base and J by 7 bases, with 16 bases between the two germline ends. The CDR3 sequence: CASSLGPTGRAGYTF. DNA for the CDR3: TGTGCCAGCAGCTTAGGCCCTACAGGGAGAGCTGGCTACACCTTC.

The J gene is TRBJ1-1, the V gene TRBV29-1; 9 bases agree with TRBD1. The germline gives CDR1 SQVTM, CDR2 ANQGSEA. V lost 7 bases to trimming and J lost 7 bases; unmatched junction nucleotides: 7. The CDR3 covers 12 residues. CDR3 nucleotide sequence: TGCAGCGGACAGGGGGGACTACTTGAAGCTTTCTTT. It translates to CSGQGGLLEAFF.

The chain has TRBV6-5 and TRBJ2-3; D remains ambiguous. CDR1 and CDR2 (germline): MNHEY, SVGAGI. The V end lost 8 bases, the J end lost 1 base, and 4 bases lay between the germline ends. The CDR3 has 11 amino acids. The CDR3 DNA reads TGTGCCAGCCCGGGCACAGATACGCAGTATTTT. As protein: CASPGTDTQYF.

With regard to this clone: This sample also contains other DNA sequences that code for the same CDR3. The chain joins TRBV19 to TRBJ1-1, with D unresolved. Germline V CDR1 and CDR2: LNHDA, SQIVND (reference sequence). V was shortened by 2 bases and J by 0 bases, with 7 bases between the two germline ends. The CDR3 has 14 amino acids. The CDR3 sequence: CASSIPGMNTEAFF. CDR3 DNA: TGTGCCAGTAGTATACCCGGTATGAACACTGAAGCTTTCTTT.

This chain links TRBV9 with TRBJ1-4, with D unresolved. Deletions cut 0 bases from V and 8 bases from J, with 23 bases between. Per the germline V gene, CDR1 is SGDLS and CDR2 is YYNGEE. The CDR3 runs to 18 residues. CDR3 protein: CASSVAHIRRRDGEKLFF. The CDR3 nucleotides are TGTGCCAGCAGCGTAGCTCATATACGTCGGAGGGATGGCGAAAAACTGTTTTTT.

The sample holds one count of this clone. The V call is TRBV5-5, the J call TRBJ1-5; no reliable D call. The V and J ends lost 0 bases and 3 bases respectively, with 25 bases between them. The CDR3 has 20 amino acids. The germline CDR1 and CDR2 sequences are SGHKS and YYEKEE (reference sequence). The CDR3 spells CASSLEIRHLISPSNQPQHF. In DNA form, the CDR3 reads TGTGCCAGCAGCTTGGAGATCAGACACCTTATCTCCCCTTCCAATCAGCCCCAGCATTTT. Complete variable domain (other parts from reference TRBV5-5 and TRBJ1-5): DAGVTQSPTHLIKTRGQQVTLRCSPISGHKSVSWYQQVLGQGPQFIFQYYEKEERGRGNFPDRFSARQFPNYSSELNVNALLLGDSALYLCASSLEIRHLISPSNQPQHFGDGTRLSIL.

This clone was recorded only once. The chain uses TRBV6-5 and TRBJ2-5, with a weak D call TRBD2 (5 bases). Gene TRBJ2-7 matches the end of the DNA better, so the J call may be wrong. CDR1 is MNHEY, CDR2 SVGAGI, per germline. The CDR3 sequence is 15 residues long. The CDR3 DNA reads TGTGCCAGCAGTTACGGGCGGGTGAGCTCCTACGAGCAGTACTTC. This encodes CASSYGRVSSYEQYF.

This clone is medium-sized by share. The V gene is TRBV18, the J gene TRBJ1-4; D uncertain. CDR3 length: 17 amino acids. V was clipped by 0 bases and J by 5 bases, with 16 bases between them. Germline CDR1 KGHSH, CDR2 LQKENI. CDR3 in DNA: TGTGCCAGCTCACCACCCGAAGAGGCGTGGCTGAATGAAAAACTGTTTTTT. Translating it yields CASSPPEEAWLNEKLFF.

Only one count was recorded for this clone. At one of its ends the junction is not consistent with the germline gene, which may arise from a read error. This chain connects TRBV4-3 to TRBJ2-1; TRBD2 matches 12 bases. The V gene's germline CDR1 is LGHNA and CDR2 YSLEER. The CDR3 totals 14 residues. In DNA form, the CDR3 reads TGCGCCAGCAGCCAGCGACTAGCGGGAGATGAACAGTTCTTC. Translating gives CASSQRLAGDEQFF.

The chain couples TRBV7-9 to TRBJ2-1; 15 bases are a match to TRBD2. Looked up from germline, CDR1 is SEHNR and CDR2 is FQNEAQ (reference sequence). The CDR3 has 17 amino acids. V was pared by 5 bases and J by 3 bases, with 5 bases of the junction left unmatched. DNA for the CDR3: TGTGCCAGCAGCGGGACTAGCGGGGGGTTTTACTACAATGAGCAGTTCTTC. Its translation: CASSGTSGGFYYNEQFF.

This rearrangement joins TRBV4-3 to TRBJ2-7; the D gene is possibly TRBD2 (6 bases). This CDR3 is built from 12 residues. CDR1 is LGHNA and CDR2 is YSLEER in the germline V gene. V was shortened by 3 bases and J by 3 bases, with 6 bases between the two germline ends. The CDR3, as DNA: TGCGCCAGCAGCCAGGGGGGCTACGAGCAGTACTTC. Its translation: CASSQGGYEQYF.

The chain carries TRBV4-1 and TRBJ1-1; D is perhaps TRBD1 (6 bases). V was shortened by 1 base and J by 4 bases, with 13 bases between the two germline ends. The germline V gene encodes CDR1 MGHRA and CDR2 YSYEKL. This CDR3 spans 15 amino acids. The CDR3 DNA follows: TGCGCCAGCAGCCAAGCTCCGGGGGCGGTCACTGAAGCTTTCTTT. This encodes CASSQAPGAVTEAFF.